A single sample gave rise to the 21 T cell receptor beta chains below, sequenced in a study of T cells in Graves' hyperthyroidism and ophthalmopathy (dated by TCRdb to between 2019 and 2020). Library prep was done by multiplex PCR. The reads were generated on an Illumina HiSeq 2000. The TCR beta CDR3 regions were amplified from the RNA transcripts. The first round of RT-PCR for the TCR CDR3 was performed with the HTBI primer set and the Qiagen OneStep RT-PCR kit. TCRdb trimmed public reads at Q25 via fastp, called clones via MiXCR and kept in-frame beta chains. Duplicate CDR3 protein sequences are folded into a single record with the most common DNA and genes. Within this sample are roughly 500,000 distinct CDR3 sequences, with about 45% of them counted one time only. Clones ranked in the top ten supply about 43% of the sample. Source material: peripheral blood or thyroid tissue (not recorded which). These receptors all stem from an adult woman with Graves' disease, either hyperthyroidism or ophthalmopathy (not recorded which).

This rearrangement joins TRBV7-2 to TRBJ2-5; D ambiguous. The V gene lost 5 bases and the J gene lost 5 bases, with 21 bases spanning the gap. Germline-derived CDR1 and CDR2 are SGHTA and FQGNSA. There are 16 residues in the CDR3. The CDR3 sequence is CASSQDIASASETQYF. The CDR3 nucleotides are TGTGCCAGCAGCCAAGATATCGCATCGGCGTCGGAGACCCAGTACTTC.

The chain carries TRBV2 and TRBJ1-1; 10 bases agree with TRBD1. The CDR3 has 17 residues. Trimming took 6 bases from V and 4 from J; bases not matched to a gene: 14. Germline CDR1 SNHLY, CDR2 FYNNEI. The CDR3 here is CASSLRDRGLRGTEAFF. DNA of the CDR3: TGTGCCAGCAGCCTCCGAGACAGGGGGCTAAGGGGCACTGAAGCTTTCTTT.

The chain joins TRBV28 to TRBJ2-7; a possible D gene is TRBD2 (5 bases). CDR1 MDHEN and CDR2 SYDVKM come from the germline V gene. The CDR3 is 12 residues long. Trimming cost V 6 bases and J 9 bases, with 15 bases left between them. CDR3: CASSETRAGQYF. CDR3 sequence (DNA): TGTGCCAGCAGCGAAACTAGGGCAGGGCAGTACTTC.

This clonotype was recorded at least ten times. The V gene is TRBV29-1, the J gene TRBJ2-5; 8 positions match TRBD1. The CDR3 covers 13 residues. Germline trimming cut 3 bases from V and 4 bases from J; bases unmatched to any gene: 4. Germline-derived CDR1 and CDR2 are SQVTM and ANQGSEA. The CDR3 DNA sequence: TGCAGCGTTGACCCTACAGGGGGAGAGACCCAGTACTTC. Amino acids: CSVDPTGGETQYF.

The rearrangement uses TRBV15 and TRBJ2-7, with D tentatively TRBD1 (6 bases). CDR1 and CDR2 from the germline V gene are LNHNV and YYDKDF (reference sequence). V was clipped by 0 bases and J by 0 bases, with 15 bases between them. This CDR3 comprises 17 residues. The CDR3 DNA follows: TGTGCCACCAGCAGAGATTGGGGGCGAGGGAGCTCCTACGAGCAGTACTTC. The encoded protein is CATSRDWGRGSSYEQYF.

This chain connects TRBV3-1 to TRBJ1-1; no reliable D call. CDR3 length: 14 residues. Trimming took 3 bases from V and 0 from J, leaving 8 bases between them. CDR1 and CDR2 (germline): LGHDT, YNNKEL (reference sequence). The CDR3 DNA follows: TGTGCCAGCAGCCAGCGGCTCATGAACACTGAAGCTTTCTTT. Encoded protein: CASSQRLMNTEAFF.

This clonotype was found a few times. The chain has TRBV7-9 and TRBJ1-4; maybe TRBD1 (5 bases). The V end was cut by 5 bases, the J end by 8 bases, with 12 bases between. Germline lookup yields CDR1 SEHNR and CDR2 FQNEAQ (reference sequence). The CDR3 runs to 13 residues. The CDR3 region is CASSPHWTEKLFF. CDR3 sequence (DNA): TGTGCCAGCAGCCCTCATTGGACAGAAAAACTGTTTTTT.

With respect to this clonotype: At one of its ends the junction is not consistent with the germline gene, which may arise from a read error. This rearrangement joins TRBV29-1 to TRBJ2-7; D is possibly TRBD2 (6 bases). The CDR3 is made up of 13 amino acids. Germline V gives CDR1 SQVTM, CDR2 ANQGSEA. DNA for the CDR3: TGCAGCGTTAAGGGAGGACTTACCTACGAGCAGTGCTTC. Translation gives CSVKGGLTYEQCF.

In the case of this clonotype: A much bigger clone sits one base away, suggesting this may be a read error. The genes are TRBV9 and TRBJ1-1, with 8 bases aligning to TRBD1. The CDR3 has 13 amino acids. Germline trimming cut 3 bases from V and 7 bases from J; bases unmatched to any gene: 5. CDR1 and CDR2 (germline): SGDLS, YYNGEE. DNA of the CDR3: TGTGCCAGCAGCGGACAGGGGTTCGGTGAAGCTTTCTTT. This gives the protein CASSGQGFGEAFF. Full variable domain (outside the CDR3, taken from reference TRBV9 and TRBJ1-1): DSGVTQTPKHLITATGQRVTLRCSPRSGDLSVYWYQQSLDQGLQFLIQYYNGEERAKGNILERFSAQQFPDLHSELNLSSLELGDSALYFCASSGQGFGEAFFGQGTRLTVV.

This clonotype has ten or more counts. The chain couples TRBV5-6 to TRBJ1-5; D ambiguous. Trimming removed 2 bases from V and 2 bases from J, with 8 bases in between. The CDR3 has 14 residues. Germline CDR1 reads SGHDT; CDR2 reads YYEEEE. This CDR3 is CASSFYSGNQPQHF. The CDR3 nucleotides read TGTGCCAGCAGCTTCTATTCGGGCAATCAGCCCCAGCATTTT. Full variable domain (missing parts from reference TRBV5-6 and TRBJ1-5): DAGVTQSPTHLIKTRGQQVTLRCSPKSGHDTVSWYQQALGQGPQFIFQYYEEEERQRGNFPDRFSGHQFPNYSSELNVNALLLGDSALYLCASSFYSGNQPQHFGDGTRLSIL.

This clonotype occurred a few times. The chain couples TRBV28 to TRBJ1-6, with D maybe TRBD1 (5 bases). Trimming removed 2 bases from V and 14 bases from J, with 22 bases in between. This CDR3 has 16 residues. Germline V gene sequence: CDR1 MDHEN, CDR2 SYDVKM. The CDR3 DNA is TGTGCCAGCAGTTTAAGCTTCGGGACCCTTTTGGGATCCCTCCACTTT. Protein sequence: CASSLSFGTLLGSLHF.

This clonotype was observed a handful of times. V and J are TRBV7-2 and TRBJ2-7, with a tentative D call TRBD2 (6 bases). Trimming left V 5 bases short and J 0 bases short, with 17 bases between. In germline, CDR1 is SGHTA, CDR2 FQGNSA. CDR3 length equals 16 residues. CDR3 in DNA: TGTGCCAGCAGCCAAGATGGAGGGAGTGCCTCCTACGAGCAGTACTTC. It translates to CASSQDGGSASYEQYF.

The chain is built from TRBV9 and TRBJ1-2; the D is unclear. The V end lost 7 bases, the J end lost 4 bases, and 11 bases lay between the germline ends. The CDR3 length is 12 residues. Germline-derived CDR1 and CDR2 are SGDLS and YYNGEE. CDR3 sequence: CASYGAPYGYTF. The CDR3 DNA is TGTGCCAGCTACGGCGCACCCTATGGCTACACCTTC.

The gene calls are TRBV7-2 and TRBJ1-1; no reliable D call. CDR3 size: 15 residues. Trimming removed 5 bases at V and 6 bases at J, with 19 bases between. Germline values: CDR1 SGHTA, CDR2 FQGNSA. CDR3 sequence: CASSLPGGANAEAFF. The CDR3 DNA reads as TGTGCCAGCAGCCTCCCGGGAGGTGCTAACGCTGAAGCTTTCTTT.

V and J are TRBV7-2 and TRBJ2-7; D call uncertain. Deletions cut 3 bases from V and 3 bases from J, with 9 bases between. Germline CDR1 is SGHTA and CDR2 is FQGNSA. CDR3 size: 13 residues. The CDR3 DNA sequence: TGTGCCAGCAGCTTTGGTCTACGCTACGAGCAGTACTTC. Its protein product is CASSFGLRYEQYF.

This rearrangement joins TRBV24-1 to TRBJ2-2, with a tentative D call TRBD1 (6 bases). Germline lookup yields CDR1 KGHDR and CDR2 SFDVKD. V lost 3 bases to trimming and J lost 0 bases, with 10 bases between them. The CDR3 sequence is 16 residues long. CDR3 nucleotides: TGTGCCACCAGTGATCCCGGGACATCGAACACCGGGGAGCTGTTTTTT. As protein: CATSDPGTSNTGELFF.

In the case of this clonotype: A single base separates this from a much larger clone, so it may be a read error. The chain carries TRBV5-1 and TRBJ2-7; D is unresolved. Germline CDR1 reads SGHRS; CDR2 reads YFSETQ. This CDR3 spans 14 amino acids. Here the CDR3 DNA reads TGCGCCAGCGGCTTGGATCTACCCTCTCGCGAGCAGTACTTC. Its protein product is CASGLDLPSREQYF.

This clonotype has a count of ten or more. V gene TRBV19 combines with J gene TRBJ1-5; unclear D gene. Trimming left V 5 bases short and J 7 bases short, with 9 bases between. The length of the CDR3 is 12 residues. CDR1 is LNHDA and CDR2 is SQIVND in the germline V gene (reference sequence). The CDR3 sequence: CASSPGNQPQHF. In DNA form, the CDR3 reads TGTGCCAGTAGTCCTGGGAACCAGCCCCAGCATTTT. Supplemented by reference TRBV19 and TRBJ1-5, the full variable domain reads DGGITQSPKYLFRKEGQNVTLSCEQNLNHDAMYWYRQDPGQGLRLIYYSQIVNDFQKGDIAEGYSVSREKKESFPLTVTSAQKNPTAFYLCASSPGNQPQHFGDGTRLSIL.

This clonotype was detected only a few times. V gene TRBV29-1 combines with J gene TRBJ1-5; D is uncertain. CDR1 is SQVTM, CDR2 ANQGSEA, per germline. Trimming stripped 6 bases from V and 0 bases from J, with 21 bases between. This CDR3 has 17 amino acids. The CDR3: CSVLAGTSSDSNQPQHF. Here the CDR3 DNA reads TGCAGCGTCCTGGCGGGCACCTCATCAGATAGCAATCAGCCCCAGCATTTT.

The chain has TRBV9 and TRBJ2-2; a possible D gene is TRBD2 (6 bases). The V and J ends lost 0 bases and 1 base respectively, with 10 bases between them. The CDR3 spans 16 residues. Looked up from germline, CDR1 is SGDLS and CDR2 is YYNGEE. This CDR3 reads CASSVGGSGNTGELFF. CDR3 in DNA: TGTGCCAGCAGCGTAGGGGGTAGCGGGAACACCGGGGAGCTGTTTTTT.

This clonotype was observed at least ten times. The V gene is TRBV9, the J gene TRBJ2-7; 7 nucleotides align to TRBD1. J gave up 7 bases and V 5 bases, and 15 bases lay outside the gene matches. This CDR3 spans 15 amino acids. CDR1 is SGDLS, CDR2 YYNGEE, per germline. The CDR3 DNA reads TGTGCCAGCAGTCCGTCCGGGACAGAGGCGGGTGAGCAGTACTTC. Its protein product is CASSPSGTEAGEQYF.